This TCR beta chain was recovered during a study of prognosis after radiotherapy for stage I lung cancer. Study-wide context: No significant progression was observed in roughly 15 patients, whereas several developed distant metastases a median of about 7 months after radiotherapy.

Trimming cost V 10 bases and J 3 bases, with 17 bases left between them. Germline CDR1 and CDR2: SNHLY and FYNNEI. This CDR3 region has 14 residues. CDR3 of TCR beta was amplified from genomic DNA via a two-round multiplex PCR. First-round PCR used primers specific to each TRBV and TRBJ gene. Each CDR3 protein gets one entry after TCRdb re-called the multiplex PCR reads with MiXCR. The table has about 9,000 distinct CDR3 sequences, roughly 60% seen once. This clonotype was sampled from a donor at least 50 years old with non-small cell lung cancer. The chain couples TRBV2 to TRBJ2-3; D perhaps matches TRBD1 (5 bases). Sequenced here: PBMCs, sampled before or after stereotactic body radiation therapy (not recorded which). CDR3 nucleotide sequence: TGTGCCACCCAGACCAGGACACATACAGATACGCAGTATTTT. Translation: CATQTRTHTDTQYF.